This T cell receptor beta chain was recorded in a study of early T cells in non-severe SARS-CoV-2 infection. Study summary: Sequencing was performed on bulk RNA from unsorted whole blood, leaving chains unpaired.

Trimming shortened V by 7 bases and J by 0 bases, and 16 bases separated the two germline ends. The CDR3 loop spans 15 amino acids. The germline gives CDR1 MNHNY, CDR2 SVGAGI (reference sequence). Remarks on this clonotype: What it recognizes is unknown.

Study findings and constraints: Anti-spike CD8 specificities were favored by VDJdb matching, whose results missed private and CD4 specificities.

Individual cDNA molecules received unique molecular identifiers. TCRdb independently ran MiXCR on the 5' RACE reads; one entry per CDR3 protein. In the table there are approximately 84,000 distinct CDR3 sequences, 14% to 15% of which are singletons. The sequencing input was whole blood. V and J are TRBV6-6 and TRBJ2-7, with a possible D match to TRBD1 (6 bases). The sequence came from an adult who was a healthcare worker with PCR-confirmed SARS-CoV-2 infection or an uninfected control (not recorded which). In DNA form, the CDR3 reads TGTGCCAGCAAATTGGGGACAACCAGCTCCTACGAGCAGTACTTC. Amino acids: CASKLGTTSSYEQYF.